This T cell receptor beta chain was found in a study of PD-1 blockade in classical Hodgkin lymphoma (TCRdb year 2020). Some background on the complete study: Nivolumab dosing was 3 mg/kg intravenously every 2 weeks, continuing until either disease progression or unacceptable toxicity. The study used CyTOF and TCR beta sequencing to define a peripheral blood immune signature of response to PD-1 blockade in classical Hodgkin lymphoma.

On the study overall, not on this receptor specifically: Among trial patients, those achieving complete response had baseline diversity similar to that of newly diagnosed patients, while diversity was significantly lower in partial responders and progressors. Diversity was lower in patients who began nivolumab less than 1 year after ASCT, so these patients were left out of later analyses to avoid confounding by immune reconstitution. Baseline TCR diversity was reported to be lower in newly diagnosed patients than in healthy donors, and even lower in relapsed/refractory patients. The study was limited to a single clinical trial cohort, and causes of repertoire differences, possibly disease activity or prior therapy, remained undefined. CD4+ but not CD8+ TCR diversity rose significantly by C4D1 (p=0.0027 vs p=0.16), most apparent in complete responders (p=0.02).

From the germline V gene, CDR1 is SGHRS and CDR2 is YFSETQ. The CDR3 covers 14 residues, taking in both the cysteine and the phenylalanine. Only the CDR3 DNA stays, 42 bases, in frame from base 1. Germline trimming amounts to 1 base on V and 3 bases on J, with 4 as the count of junction bases outside the gene matches. Comments on this clone: Its specific antigen is unknown. Per-base qualities were not stored, and no clone one base away is much larger.

The label giving this sample's time point can be read as: cycle 2 day 1 (C2D1) of nivolumab. Relapse after autologous stem cell transplantation had occurred in all trial patients, and cohorts A, B and C were distinguished by prior brentuximab vedotin exposure. A total of roughly 60 patients with relapsed/refractory classical Hodgkin lymphoma made up the trial cohort, and each patient's best overall response was complete response, partial response or progressive disease. In the multi-cohort phase II CheckMate 205 trial, trial patients received single-agent nivolumab. Best overall response was determined by an independent review committee according to the 2007 International Working Group response criteria. PBMCs from the trial were collected at three points: immediately before nivolumab initiation (C1D1), and during therapy at cycle 2 day 1 and cycle 4 day 1. After peripheral blood was drawn into 8 mL Vacutainer Cell Preparation Tubes, PBMCs were isolated by centrifugation and then cryopreserved.

The Qiagen DNeasy kit was used to extract genomic DNA both from unsorted PBMCs and from the negatively selected CD4+ and CD8+ fractions. Amplification of TCR beta CDR3 regions was done by immunoSEQ multiplex PCR with primers that anneal to V and J segments. Amplification bias was minimized using a synthetic immune receptor repertoire, and residual bias was removed computationally after sequencing. In the authors' own workflow: Custom Python scripts were used to quantify repertoire diversity as the Shannon entropy index. Unsorted, CD4+ and CD8+ repertoires were analyzed separately, except in combined analyses where CD4+ and CD8+ sequences were merged in silico. Clonal expansion was defined as a frequency increase of at least 2-fold after treatment compared with C1D1, and clones undetected at baseline were assigned a pseudocount of 0.5. Clones with 0 or 1 copy at C1D1 were defined as singleton clones, while clones with 2 or more copies were defined as non-singleton clones. Clones expanded in unsorted samples were labelled as CD4+, CD8+ or unknown by matching protein sequences in sorted samples from the same patient. Wilcoxon tests on paired samples were used to test changes in diversity from C1D1 to C4D1. The source is immuneACCESS, and TCRdb retained only in-frame sequences with V and J called. Part of the clones is not carried over; for the studies checked, unresolved V genes explain less than half of this, and the remainder is unexplained. The V and J calls and clone size come from that table; D and trimming were worked out from the DNA. The sample table shows about 27,000 clones, and around 73% are seen once. Around 32% of the sample rests with the top ten.

Rearrangement joined TRBV5-1 to TRBJ2-7, with 7 bases aligning to TRBD2. The specimen was peripheral blood mononuclear cells (PBMCs), collected before the second cycle of nivolumab. This receptor was taken from a human donor with classical Hodgkin lymphoma. The sequenced DNA: TGCGCCAGCAGCTTGCAAGCGGGGATCTACGAGCAGTACTTC. The resulting protein is CASSLQAGIYEQYF.